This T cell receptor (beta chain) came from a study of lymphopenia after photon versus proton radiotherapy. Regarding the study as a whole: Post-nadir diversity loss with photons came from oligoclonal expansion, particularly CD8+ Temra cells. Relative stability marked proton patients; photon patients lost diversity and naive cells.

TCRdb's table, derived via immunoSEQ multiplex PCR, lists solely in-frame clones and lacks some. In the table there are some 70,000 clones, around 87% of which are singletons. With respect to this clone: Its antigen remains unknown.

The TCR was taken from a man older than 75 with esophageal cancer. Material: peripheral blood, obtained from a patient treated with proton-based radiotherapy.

The CDR3 DNA follows: TGTGCCAGCAGCGTATTTAGCTCCTACAATGAGCAGTTCTTC. Translating it yields CASSVFSSYNEQFF. The rearrangement uses TRBV7-2 and TRBJ2-1, with D hard to call. V lost 5 bases to trimming and J lost 0 bases, with 8 bases between them. Germline lookup yields CDR1 SGHTA and CDR2 FQGNSA. The CDR3 length is 14 residues.